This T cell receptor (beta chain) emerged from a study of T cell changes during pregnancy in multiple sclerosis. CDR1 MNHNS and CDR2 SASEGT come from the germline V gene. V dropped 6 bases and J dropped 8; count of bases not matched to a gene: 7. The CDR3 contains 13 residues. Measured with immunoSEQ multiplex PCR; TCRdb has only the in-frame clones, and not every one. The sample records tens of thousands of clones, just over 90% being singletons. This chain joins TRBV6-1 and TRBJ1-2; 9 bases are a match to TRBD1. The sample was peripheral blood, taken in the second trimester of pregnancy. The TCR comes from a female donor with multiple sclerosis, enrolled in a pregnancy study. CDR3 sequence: CASRRDRVSGYTF. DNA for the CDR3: TGTGCCAGCAGGAGGGACAGGGTGTCGGGCTACACCTTC.